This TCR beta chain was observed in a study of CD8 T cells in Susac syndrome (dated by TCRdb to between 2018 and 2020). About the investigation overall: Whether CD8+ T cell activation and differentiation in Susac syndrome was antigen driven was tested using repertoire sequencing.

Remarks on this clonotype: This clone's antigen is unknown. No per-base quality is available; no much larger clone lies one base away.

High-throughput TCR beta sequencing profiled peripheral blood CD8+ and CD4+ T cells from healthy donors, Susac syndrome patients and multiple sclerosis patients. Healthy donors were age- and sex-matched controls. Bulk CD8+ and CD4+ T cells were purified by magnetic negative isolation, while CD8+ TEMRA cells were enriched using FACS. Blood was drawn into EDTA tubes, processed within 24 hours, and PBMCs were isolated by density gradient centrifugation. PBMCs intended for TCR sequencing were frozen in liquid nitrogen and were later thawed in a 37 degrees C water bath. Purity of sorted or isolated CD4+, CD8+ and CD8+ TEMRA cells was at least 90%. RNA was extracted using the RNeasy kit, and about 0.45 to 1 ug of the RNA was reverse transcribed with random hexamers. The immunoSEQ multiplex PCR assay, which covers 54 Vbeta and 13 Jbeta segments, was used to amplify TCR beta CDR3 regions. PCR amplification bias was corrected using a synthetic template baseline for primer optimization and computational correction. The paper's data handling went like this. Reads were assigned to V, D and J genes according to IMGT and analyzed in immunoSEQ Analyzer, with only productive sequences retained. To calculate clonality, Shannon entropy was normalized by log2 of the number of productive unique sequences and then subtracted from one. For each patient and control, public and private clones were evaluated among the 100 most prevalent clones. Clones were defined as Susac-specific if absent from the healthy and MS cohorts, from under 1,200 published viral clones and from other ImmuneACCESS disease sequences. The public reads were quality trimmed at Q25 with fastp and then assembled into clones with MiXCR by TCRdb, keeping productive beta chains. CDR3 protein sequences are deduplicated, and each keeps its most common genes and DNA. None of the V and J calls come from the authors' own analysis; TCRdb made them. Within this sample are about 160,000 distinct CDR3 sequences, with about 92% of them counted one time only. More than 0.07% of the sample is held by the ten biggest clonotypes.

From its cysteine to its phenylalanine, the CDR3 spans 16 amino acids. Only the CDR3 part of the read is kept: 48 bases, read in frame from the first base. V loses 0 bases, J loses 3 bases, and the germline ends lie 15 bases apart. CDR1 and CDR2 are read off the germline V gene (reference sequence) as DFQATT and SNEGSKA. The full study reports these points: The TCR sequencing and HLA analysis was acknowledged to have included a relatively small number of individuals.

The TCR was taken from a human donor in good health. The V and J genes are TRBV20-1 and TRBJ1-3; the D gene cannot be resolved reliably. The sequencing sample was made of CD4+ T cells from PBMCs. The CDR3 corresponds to CSARDHKRPSGNTIYF. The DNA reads TGCAGTGCTAGAGATCATAAGAGACCGAGTGGAAACACCATATATTTT.